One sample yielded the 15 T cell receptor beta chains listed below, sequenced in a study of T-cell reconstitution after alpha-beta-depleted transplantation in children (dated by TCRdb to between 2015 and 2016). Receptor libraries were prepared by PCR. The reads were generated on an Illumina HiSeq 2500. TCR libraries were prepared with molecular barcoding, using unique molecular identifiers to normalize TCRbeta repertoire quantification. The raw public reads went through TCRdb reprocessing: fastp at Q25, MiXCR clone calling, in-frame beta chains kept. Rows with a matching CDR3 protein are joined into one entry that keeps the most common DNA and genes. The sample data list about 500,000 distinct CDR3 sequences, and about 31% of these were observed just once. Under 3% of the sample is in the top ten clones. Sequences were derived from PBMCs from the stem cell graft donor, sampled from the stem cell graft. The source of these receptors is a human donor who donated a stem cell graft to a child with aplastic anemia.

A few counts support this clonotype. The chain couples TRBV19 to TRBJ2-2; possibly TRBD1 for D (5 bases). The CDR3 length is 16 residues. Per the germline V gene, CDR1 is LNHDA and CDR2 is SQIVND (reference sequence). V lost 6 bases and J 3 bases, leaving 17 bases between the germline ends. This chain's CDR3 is CASSSKGQSYTGELFF. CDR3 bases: TGTGCCAGTAGCTCTAAGGGGCAGTCCTACACCGGGGAGCTGTTTTTT.

CDR3 nucleotide sequence: TGTGCCAGCAGGGATGTGGTCAAAAACATTCAGTACTTC. It is translated as CASRDVVKNIQYF. V usage is TRBV28 and J usage is TRBJ2-4; D not resolved. The CDR3 is made up of 13 amino acids. V dropped 6 bases and J dropped 3 bases, with 9 bases sitting between them. Germline V lookup: CDR1 MDHEN, CDR2 SYDVKM.

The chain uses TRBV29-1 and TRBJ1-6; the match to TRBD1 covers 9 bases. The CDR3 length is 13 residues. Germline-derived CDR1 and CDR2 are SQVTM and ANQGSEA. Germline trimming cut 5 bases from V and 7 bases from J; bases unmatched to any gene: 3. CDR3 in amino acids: CSVRDRVNSPLHF. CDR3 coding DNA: TGCAGCGTTCGGGACAGGGTGAATTCACCCCTCCACTTT.

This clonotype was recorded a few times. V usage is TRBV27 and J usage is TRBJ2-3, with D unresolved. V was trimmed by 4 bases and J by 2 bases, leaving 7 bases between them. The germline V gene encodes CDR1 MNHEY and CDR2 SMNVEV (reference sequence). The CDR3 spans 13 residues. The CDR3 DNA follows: TGTGCCAGCAGTTCCTCCTTCACAGATACGCAGTATTTT. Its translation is CASSSSFTDTQYF.

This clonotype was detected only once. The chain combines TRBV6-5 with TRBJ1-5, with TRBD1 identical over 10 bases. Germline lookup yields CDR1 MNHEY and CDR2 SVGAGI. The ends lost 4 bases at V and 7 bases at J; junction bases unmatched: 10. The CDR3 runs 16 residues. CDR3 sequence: CASSSRTGGRWQPQHF. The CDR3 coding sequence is TGTGCCAGCAGTTCCCGGACAGGGGGAAGGTGGCAGCCCCAGCATTTT.

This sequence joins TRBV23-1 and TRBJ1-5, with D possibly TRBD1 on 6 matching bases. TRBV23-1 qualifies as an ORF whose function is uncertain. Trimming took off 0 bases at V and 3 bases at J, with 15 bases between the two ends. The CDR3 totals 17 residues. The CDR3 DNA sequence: TGCGCCAGCAGTCAATCTAAACCGGGGGGCGACAATCAGCCCCAGCATTTT. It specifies CASSQSKPGGDNQPQHF.

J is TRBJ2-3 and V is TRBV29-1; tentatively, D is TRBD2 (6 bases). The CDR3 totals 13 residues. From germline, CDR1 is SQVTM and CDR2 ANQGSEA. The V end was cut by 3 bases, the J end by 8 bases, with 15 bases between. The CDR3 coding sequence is TGCAGCGTTGATCTAGCGAGACAAGCTACGCAGTATTTT. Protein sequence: CSVDLARQATQYF.

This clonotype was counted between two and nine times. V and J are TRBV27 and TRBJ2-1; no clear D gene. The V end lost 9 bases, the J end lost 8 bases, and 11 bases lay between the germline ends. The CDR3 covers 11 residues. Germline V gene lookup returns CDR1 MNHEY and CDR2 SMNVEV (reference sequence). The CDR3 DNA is TGTGCCAGTACAGATTCCTATGAGCAGTTCTTC. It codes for CASTDSYEQFF.

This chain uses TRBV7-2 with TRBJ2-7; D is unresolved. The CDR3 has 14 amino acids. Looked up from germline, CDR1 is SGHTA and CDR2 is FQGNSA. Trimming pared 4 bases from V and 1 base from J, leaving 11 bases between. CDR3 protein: CASSSYTPSYEQYV. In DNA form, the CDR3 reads TGTGCCAGCAGCTCATACACTCCATCCTACGAGCAGTACGTC.

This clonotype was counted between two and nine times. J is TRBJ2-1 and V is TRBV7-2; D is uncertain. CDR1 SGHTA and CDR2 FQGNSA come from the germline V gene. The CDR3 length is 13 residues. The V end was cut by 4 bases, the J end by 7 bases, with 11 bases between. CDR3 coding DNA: TGTGCCAGCAGCTCCCCGGGCGCGAATGAGCAGTTCTTC. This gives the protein CASSSPGANEQFF.

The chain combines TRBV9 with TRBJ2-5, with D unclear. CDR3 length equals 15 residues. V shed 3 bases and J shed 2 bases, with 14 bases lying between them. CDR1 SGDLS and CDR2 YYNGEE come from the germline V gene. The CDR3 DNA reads TGTGCCAGCAGCGCAAACGTAGGCCCGCAAGAGACCCAGTACTTC. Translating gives CASSANVGPQETQYF.

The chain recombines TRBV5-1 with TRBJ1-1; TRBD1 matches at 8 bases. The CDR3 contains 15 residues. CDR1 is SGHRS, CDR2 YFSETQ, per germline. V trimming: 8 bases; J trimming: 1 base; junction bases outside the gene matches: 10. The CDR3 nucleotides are TGCGCCAGTAGAAGAACGACAGGGGCGAACACTGAAGCTTTCTTT. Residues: CASRRTTGANTEAFF.

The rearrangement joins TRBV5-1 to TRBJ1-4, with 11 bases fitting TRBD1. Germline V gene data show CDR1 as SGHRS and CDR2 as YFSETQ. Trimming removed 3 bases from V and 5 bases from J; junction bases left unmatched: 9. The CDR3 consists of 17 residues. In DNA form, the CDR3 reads TGCGCCAGCAGCTCGGACCCCGGGACAGGGGGGAATGAAAAACTGTTTTTT. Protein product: CASSSDPGTGGNEKLFF.

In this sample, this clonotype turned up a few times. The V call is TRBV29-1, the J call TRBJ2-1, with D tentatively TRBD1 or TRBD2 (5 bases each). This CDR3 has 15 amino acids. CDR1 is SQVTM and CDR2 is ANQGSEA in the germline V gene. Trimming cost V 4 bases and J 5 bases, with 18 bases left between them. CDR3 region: CSVVGVGPIHNEQFF. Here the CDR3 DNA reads TGCAGCGTTGTGGGTGTGGGACCAATTCACAATGAGCAGTTCTTC.

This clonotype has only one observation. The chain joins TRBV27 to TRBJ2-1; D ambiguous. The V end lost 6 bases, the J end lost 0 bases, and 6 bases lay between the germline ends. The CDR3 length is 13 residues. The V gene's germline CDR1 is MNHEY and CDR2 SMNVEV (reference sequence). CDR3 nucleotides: TGTGCCAGCAGGGGCAGCTCCTACAATGAGCAGTTCTTC. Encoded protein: CASRGSSYNEQFF.